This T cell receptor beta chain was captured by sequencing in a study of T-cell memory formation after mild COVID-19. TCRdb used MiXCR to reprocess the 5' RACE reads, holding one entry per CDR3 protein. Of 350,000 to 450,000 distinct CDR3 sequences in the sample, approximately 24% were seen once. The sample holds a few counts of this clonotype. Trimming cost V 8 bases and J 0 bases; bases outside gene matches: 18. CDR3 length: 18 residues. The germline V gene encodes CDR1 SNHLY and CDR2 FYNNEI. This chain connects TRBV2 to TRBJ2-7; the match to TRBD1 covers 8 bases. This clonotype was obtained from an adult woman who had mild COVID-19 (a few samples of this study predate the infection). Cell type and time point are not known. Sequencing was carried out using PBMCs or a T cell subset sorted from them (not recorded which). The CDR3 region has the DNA TGTGCCAGCTTCTCACCCTCAGTAAGGGACAGGTTCTCCTACGAGCAGTACTTC. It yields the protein CASFSPSVRDRFSYEQYF.